The next 9 T cell receptor beta chains were all read from a single sample in a study of radiation and T cells in renal cell carcinoma (dated by TCRdb to between 2020 and 2021). The time point label on this specimen signifies: tumor resected at nephrectomy. The treatment or condition label corresponds to: treatment-naive control, cytoreductive nephrectomy. The method was the immunoSEQ multiplex PCR assay. TCRdb took over this immuneACCESS table, retaining in-frame rearrangements with V and J assigned. Such tables are incomplete; in checked studies, under half of the missing clones stem from an unresolved V gene, and the remainder is unexplained. Within this sample are some 21,000 clones, with roughly half of them counted one time only. The ten biggest clones cover roughly 20% of the sample. Specimen: tumor tissue, collected from a patient whose treatment was nephrectomy without radiotherapy. These receptors all come from a human donor with renal cell carcinoma.

In its sample, this clone was seen once. The V call is TRBV18, the J call TRBJ2-2; TRBD1 might be the D (6 bases). Germline V CDR1 and CDR2: KGHSH, LQKENI. Trimming left V 6 bases short and J 13 bases short, with 18 bases between. This CDR3 has 13 residues. The chain's CDR3 is CASSQGQNIRLFF. CDR3 in DNA: TGTGCCAGCTCGCAGGGGCAGAACATACGGCTGTTTTTT.

This clone is medium-sized within its sample. The V gene is TRBV7-9, the J gene TRBJ1-2; D gene uncertain. With 0 bases removed from V and 2 bases from J, the gap between germline ends came to 7 bases. The CDR3 has 14 residues. The germline V gene encodes CDR1 SEHNR and CDR2 FQNEAQ (reference sequence). CDR3 in amino acids: CASSLAGANYGYTF. CDR3 sequence (DNA): TGTGCCAGCAGCTTAGCGGGAGCCAACTATGGCTACACCTTC.

This chain uses TRBV19 with TRBJ1-1; 7 bases line up with TRBD1. The CDR3 is 12 residues long. Germline-derived CDR1 and CDR2 are LNHDA and SQIVND (reference sequence). Losses at the gene ends were 9 bases for V and 5 bases for J; bases not matched to a gene: 6. Written as DNA, the CDR3 is TGTGCCAGCGAAACAGGGGAGACTGAAGCTTTCTTT. The encoded protein is CASETGETEAFF.

The chain couples TRBV7-2 to TRBJ1-2, with TRBD1 matching 8 bases. The CDR3 is 15 residues long. CDR1 and CDR2 from the germline V gene are SGHTA and FQGNSA. V trimming: 5 bases; J trimming: 7 bases; junction bases outside the gene matches: 12. CDR3 in DNA: TGTGCCAGCAGCAAAGGGATGACAGGGGCAGGTGGCTACACCTTC. Its protein product is CASSKGMTGAGGYTF. Filled out from reference TRBV7-2 and TRBJ1-2, the complete variable domain reads GAGVSQSPSNKVTEKGKDVELRCDPISGHTALYWYRQSLGQGLEFLIYFQGNSAPDKSGLPSDRFSAERTGGSVSTLTIQRTQQEDSAVYLCASSKGMTGAGGYTFGSGTRLTVV.

CDR3 loop: CASSTGQGTISYEQYF. The CDR3 nucleotides are TGTGCCAGCTCAACCGGACAGGGGACAATCTCCTACGAGCAGTACTTC. The chain carries TRBV18 and TRBJ2-7, with 9 bases that match TRBD1. Germline lookup yields CDR1 KGHSH and CDR2 LQKENI. This CDR3 is built from 16 residues. The junction had 8 bases not matched to a gene; V was cut back by 5 bases and J by 0 bases.

The chain uses TRBV29-1 and TRBJ2-7, with 7 bases matching TRBD1. Per germline, CDR1 SQVTM and CDR2 ANQGSEA. This CDR3 is 11 amino acids long. Trimming at V came to 7 bases and at J to 5 bases, leaving 5 bases not matched to a gene. CDR3 sequence: CSARQGHEQYF. The CDR3 nucleotides are TGCAGCGCACGACAGGGCCACGAGCAGTACTTC.

Written as DNA, the CDR3 is TGTGCCAGCTCACCCTTTTCGACACCTTTCCCTTACGAGCAGTACTTC. Encoded protein: CASSPFSTPFPYEQYF. This chain uses TRBV18 with TRBJ2-7; no definite D call. The V end was cut by 3 bases, the J end by 4 bases, with 19 bases between. CDR1 is KGHSH and CDR2 is LQKENI in the germline V gene. CDR3 size: 16 residues.

The chain employs TRBV19 and TRBJ2-6, with a possible D match to TRBD2 (6 bases). The CDR3 spans 14 residues. V lost 6 bases, J lost 0 bases, and 6 bases lay in between. The germline gives CDR1 LNHDA, CDR2 SQIVND (reference sequence). The CDR3 loop reads CASRTSSGANVLTF. The CDR3 DNA follows: TGTGCCAGTAGGACTAGCTCTGGGGCCAACGTCCTGACTTTC.

The gene calls are TRBV9 and TRBJ1-5; unclear D gene. The CDR3 length is 15 residues. V lost 0 bases to trimming and J lost 1 base, with 8 bases between them. Germline CDR1 SGDLS, CDR2 YYNGEE. In DNA, the CDR3 is TGTGCCAGCAGCGTAGAAGGGTTCAGCAATCAGCCCCAGCATTTT. Its translation is CASSVEGFSNQPQHF.